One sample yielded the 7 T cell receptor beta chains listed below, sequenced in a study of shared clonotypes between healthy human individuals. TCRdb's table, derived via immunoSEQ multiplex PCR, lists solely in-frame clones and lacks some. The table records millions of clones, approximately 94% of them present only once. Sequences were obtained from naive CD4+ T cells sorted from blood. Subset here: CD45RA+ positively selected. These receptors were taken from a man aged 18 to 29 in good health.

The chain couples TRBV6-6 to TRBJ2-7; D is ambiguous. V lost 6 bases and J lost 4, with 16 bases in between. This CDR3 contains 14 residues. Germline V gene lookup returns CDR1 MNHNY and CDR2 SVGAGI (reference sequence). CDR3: CASRPGVQSYEQYF. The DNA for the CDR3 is TGTGCCAGCAGACCGGGCGTACAATCGTACGAGCAGTACTTC.

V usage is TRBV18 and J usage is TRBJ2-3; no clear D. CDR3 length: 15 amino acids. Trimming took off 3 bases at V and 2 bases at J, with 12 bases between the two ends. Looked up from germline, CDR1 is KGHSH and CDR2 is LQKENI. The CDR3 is CASSPQQRSTDTQYF. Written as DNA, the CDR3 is TGTGCCAGCTCACCTCAACAGAGATCCACAGATACGCAGTATTTT.

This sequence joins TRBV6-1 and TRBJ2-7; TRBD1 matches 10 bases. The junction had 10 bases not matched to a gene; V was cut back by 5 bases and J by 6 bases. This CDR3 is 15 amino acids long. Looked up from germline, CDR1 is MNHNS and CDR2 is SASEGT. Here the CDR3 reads CASSPRQGASTEQYF. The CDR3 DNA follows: TGTGCCAGCAGTCCGAGACAGGGGGCGTCGACCGAGCAGTACTTC.

CDR3 bases: TGTGCCTGGAGTGTACGGGGTCGTGGGGAGCTGTTTTTT. Translation: CAWSVRGRGELFF. The chain combines TRBV30 with TRBJ2-2; perhaps TRBD2 as D (5 bases). The CDR3 is made up of 13 amino acids. V lost 0 bases and J lost 8, with 10 bases in between. Germline V gene data show CDR1 as GTSNPN and CDR2 as SVGIG (reference sequence).

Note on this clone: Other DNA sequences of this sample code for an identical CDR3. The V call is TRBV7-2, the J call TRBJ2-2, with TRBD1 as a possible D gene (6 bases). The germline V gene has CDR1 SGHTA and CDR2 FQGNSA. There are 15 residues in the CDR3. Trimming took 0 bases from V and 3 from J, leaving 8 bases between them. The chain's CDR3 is CASSLAQGYTGELFF. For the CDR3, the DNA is TGTGCCAGCAGCTTAGCACAGGGCTACACCGGGGAGCTGTTTTTT.

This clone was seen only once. CDR3 sequence: CASSWARGAKNIQYF. Here the CDR3 DNA reads TGTGCCAGCAGCTGGGCACGAGGGGCCAAAAACATTCAGTACTTC. The V gene is TRBV5-6, the J gene TRBJ2-4; weak D call: TRBD2 (5 bases). The CDR3 length is 15 residues. V dropped 3 bases and J dropped 1 base, with 11 bases sitting between them. CDR1 and CDR2 from the germline V gene are SGHDT and YYEEEE.

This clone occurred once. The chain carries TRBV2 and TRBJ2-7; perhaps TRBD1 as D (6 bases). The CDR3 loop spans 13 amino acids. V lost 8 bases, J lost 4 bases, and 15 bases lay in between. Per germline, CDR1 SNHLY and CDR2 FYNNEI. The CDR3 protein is CASRQESTYEQYF. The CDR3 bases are TGTGCCAGCCGACAGGAGTCCACGTACGAGCAGTACTTC.